Presented here are 26 T cell receptor beta chains from one specimen sequenced in a study of type 1 regulatory T cells. These receptors' antigens are unknown. Using its own MiXCR run on the reads, TCRdb lists one record per CDR3 protein. This sample has 60,000 to 80,000 distinct CDR3 sequences, with 55% to 80% found just once. Material for sequencing was cultured T cells, either the whole culture or a sorted T cell fraction (not recorded which). Subset given: Tr1-enriched cell product generated in vitro against host alloantigens. Receptors originate from a human donor in good health.

There are a few counts of this clonotype. The chain couples TRBV7-9 to TRBJ2-1, with D unresolved. V lost 3 bases to trimming and J lost 10 bases, with 10 bases between them. The CDR3 covers 12 residues. Germline CDR1 reads SEHNR; CDR2 reads FQNEAQ (reference sequence). CDR3 loop: CASSFLTEEQFF. The CDR3 bases are TGTGCCAGCAGCTTTCTAACCGAGGAGCAGTTCTTC. Full variable domain (rest looked up from reference TRBV7-9 and TRBJ2-1): DTGVSQNPRHKITKRGQNVTFRCDPISEHNRLYWYRQTLGQGPEFLTYFQNEAQLEKSRLLSDRFSAERPKGSFSTLEIQRTEQGDSAMYLCASSFLTEEQFFGPGTRLTVL.

The chain couples TRBV12-3 or TRBV12-4 to TRBJ2-3, with unresolved D. V lost 7 bases, J lost 6 bases, and 8 bases lay in between. This CDR3 has 11 residues. As DNA, the CDR3 is TGTGCCAGCACCCCGATGGATACGCAGTATTTT. Translating it yields CASTPMDTQYF.

The genes are TRBV11-2 and TRBJ1-4, with TRBD1 matching over 7 bases. The V segment lost 4 bases and the J segment 10 bases; nucleotides outside the gene matches: 15. From germline, CDR1 is SGHAT and CDR2 FQNNGV. The CDR3 sequence is 16 residues long. The CDR3 sequence is CASSWGSRQGLGKLFF. As DNA, the CDR3 is TGTGCCAGCAGCTGGGGTTCGAGACAGGGCCTTGGAAAACTGTTTTTT.

V gene TRBV5-1 combines with J gene TRBJ2-1; TRBD2 matches at 11 bases. The trim removed 0 bases at V and 5 bases at J, leaving 4 bases unmatched. The germline V gene encodes CDR1 SGHRS and CDR2 YFSETQ. This CDR3 has 16 residues. CDR3 protein: CASSLGLAGGHNEQFF. The DNA of the CDR3 is TGCGCCAGCAGCTTGGGATTAGCGGGAGGGCACAATGAGCAGTTCTTC.

The rearrangement links TRBV2 to TRBJ2-1, with a tentative D call TRBD2 (6 bases). Trimming removed 3 bases at V and 7 bases at J, with 16 bases between. The CDR3 spans 15 residues. Germline V gene sequence: CDR1 SNHLY, CDR2 FYNNEI. In DNA, the CDR3 is TGTGCCAGCAGTGACGACTGGGCCGGAGGGAATGAGCAGTTCTTC. Its translation is CASSDDWAGGNEQFF.

The chain employs TRBV10-3 and TRBJ2-5; 7 bases line up with TRBD1. V gave up 10 bases and J gave up 2 bases; unmatched junction bases: 1. The CDR3 loop spans 11 amino acids. Germline lookup yields CDR1 ENHRY and CDR2 SYGVKD. CDR3 sequence reads: CATGQQETQYF. The CDR3 coding sequence is TGTGCCACGGGACAGCAAGAGACCCAGTACTTC.

This sequence joins TRBV7-3 and TRBJ2-2; D call uncertain. Germline V lookup: CDR1 SGHTA, CDR2 FQGTGA. CDR3 length: 14 amino acids. V lost 5 bases, J lost 9 bases, and 16 bases lay in between. CDR3: CASSPSLEHRELFF. In nucleotides, the CDR3 is TGTGCCAGCAGCCCCTCGCTTGAACACCGGGAGCTGTTTTTT.

This rearrangement joins TRBV5-1 to TRBJ2-3, with 13 positions matching TRBD2. The CDR3 extends over 14 amino acids. The J segment lost 4 bases and the V segment lost 5 bases, leaving 1 base of the junction unmatched. Germline V gene sequence: CDR1 SGHRS, CDR2 YFSETQ. The CDR3 DNA is TGCGCCAGCAGAGGACTAGCGGGAGCAGATACGCAGTATTTT. Its translation is CASRGLAGADTQYF.

The CDR3 coding sequence is TGCAGCGTTGATTTTGGAGTTTTTTATGGCTACACCTTC. Protein: CSVDFGVFYGYTF. The rearrangement joins TRBV29-1 to TRBJ1-2; unclear D gene. V was clipped by 3 bases and J by 5 bases, with 13 bases between them. CDR3 size: 13 residues. The V gene's germline CDR1 is SQVTM and CDR2 ANQGSEA.

This clonotype was recorded a few times. The rearrangement uses TRBV20-1 and TRBJ2-1; 9 nucleotides agree with TRBD2. CDR1 is DFQATT and CDR2 is SNEGSKA in the germline V gene (reference sequence). This CDR3 has 14 residues. The trim removed 6 bases at V and 2 bases at J, leaving 5 bases unmatched. The DNA for the CDR3 is TGCAGTGCCGTAGCGGGAGTCACCTACAATGAGCAGTTCTTC. Translation: CSAVAGVTYNEQFF.

This clonotype appeared a few times. The chain joins TRBV11-1 to TRBJ1-5; D is perhaps TRBD1 (5 bases). This CDR3 spans 13 amino acids. The germline V and J ends were trimmed by 5 bases and 4 bases, with 9 bases remaining between them. CDR1 is SGHAT and CDR2 is FQDESV in the germline V gene (reference sequence). The CDR3 DNA follows: TGTGCCAGCAGCCGCGGGGGGAATCAGCCCCAGCATTTT. Translating it yields CASSRGGNQPQHF. Using reference TRBV11-1 and TRBJ1-5 for the parts outside the CDR3, the full variable domain is EAEVAQSPRYKITEKSQAVAFWCDPISGHATLYWYRQILGQGPELLVQFQDESVVDDSQLPKDRFSAERLKGVDSTLKIQPAELGDSAMYLCASSRGGNQPQHFGDGTRLSIL.

The rearrangement uses TRBV20-1 and TRBJ2-2; D not resolved. The germline CDR1 and CDR2 sequences are DFQATT and SNEGSKA (reference sequence). The CDR3 totals 13 residues. Trimming pared 2 bases from V and 4 bases from J, leaving 8 bases between. CDR3 nucleotides: TGCAGTGCTAGACACACCATCACCGGGGAGCTGTTTTTT. Translated, it gives CSARHTITGELFF.

V usage is TRBV28 and J usage is TRBJ2-7; a possible D gene is TRBD2 (6 bases). The germline CDR1 and CDR2 sequences are MDHEN and SYDVKM. The CDR3 spans 13 residues. V shed 10 bases and J shed 3 bases, with 16 bases lying between them. This CDR3 reads CATSSVSVYEQYF. In nucleotides, the CDR3 is TGTGCCACCTCTAGCGTGTCCGTCTACGAGCAGTACTTC.

This clonotype occurred a few times. The J gene is TRBJ2-3, the V gene TRBV10-2; 7 bases map to TRBD2. The CDR3 loop spans 10 amino acids. Germline V CDR1 and CDR2: WSHSY, SAAADI. The J segment lost 7 bases and the V segment lost 11 bases, leaving 3 bases of the junction unmatched. Written as DNA, the CDR3 is TGCGCCGGGCGGGGGAATACGCAGTATTTT. As protein: CAGRGNTQYF.

The chain has TRBV7-3 and TRBJ2-5, with TRBD1 matching 9 bases. The CDR3 consists of 15 residues. V was pared by 6 bases and J by 4 bases, with 9 bases of the junction left unmatched. Germline CDR1 and CDR2: SGHTA and FQGTGA. CDR3 protein: CASSKEDRGRETQYF. The CDR3, as DNA: TGTGCCAGCAGTAAAGAGGACAGGGGTCGAGAGACCCAGTACTTC.

V is TRBV6-5 and J is TRBJ2-3, with D uncertain. V was shortened by 2 bases and J by 0 bases, with 6 bases between the two germline ends. Germline V gene sequence: CDR1 MNHEY, CDR2 SVGAGI. This CDR3 contains 14 residues. CDR3 amino acids: CASSYTTSTDTQYF. Written as DNA, the CDR3 is TGTGCCAGCAGTTACACAACGAGCACAGATACGCAGTATTTT.

This chain connects TRBV7-9 to TRBJ2-2; 7 bases align to TRBD2. V shed 8 bases, J shed 4 bases, and the junction held 10 bases outside the gene matches. The germline gives CDR1 SEHNR, CDR2 FQNEAQ (reference sequence). The CDR3 spans 15 residues. The DNA of the CDR3 is TGTGCCAGCCTCTCCCTAGCGGTTTTCACCGGGGAGCTGTTTTTT. Protein sequence: CASLSLAVFTGELFF.

The V gene is TRBV20-1, the J gene TRBJ2-2, with TRBD2 matching over 12 bases. With V trimmed by 2 bases and J by 4 bases, 11 bases remained unmatched. This CDR3 has 18 amino acids. The V gene's germline CDR1 is DFQATT and CDR2 SNEGSKA (reference sequence). CDR3 nucleotide sequence: TGCAGTGCTAGAACCTCGAGACTAGCGGGAGACATCACCGGGGAGCTGTTTTTT. Translation: CSARTSRLAGDITGELFF.

V gene TRBV10-3 combines with J gene TRBJ1-6; TRBD1 matches 7 bases. The CDR3 has 13 amino acids. Germline V lookup: CDR1 ENHRY, CDR2 SYGVKD. The junction had 5 bases not matched to a gene; V was cut back by 8 bases and J by 7 bases. The CDR3 loop is CAIVRQGNSPLHF. CDR3 bases: TGTGCCATCGTACGACAGGGCAATTCACCCCTCCACTTT.

The CDR3 sequence is CSASDLKKGYEQYF. The CDR3, as DNA: TGCAGTGCTAGTGATTTGAAGAAGGGCTACGAGCAGTACTTC. This sequence joins TRBV20-1 and TRBJ2-7; unclear D gene. Trimming left V 3 bases short and J 3 bases short, with 15 bases between. Germline values: CDR1 DFQATT, CDR2 SNEGSKA (reference sequence). The CDR3 is 14 amino acids.

This rearrangement joins TRBV7-2 to TRBJ2-1, with 7 bases that match TRBD2. CDR3 length equals 14 residues. V shed 5 bases and J 5 bases; nucleotides not matched to a gene: 6. Per the germline V gene, CDR1 is SGHTA and CDR2 is FQGNSA. CDR3 nucleotides: TGTGCCAGCAGCCCCCGGACTAGTAACAATGAGCAGTTCTTC. Translated: CASSPRTSNNEQFF.

V usage is TRBV6-1 and J usage is TRBJ1-1, with TRBD1 as a possible D gene (6 bases). Looked up from germline, CDR1 is MNHNS and CDR2 is SASEGT. This CDR3 is 14 amino acids long. The V and J ends lost 3 bases and 5 bases respectively, with 13 bases between them. The CDR3 loop is CASSDRGLRTEAFF. The CDR3 nucleotides are TGTGCCAGCAGTGATCGGGGGCTCAGGACTGAAGCTTTCTTT.

The chain recombines TRBV6-5 with TRBJ2-7, with no clear D. From germline, CDR1 is MNHEY and CDR2 SVGAGI. Trimming took 6 bases from V and 2 from J, leaving 14 bases between them. The CDR3 runs to 14 residues. Here the CDR3 reads CASSPDKKAYEQYF. For the CDR3, the DNA is TGTGCCAGCAGCCCTGACAAAAAGGCCTACGAGCAGTACTTC.

This chain uses TRBV20-1 with TRBJ2-1; the match to TRBD2 covers 9 bases. V lost 5 bases to trimming and J lost 2 bases; unmatched junction nucleotides: 4. The CDR3 totals 14 residues. Germline V gene lookup returns CDR1 DFQATT and CDR2 SNEGSKA (reference sequence). CDR3 loop: CSAQTSGPYNEQFF. CDR3 coding DNA: TGCAGTGCTCAAACTAGCGGGCCCTACAATGAGCAGTTCTTC.

V usage is TRBV5-1 and J usage is TRBJ1-1, with D uncertain. Trimming stripped 2 bases from V and 5 bases from J, with 13 bases between. The CDR3 is 14 residues long. The germline gives CDR1 SGHRS, CDR2 YFSETQ. The CDR3 region has the DNA TGCGCCAGCAGCTTATACAGCTCTTTGACTGAAGCTTTCTTT. Translating gives CASSLYSSLTEAFF.

This clonotype was seen a single time. The rearrangement uses TRBV7-8 and TRBJ2-2; D possibly corresponds to TRBD1 (5 bases). CDR3 length equals 16 residues. V was pared by 2 bases and J by 7 bases, with 17 bases between. CDR1 is SGHVS and CDR2 is FQNEAQ in the germline V gene. The CDR3 nucleotides read TGTGCCAGCAGCTTACTCGTATCAGGGATAGGCGGGGAGCTGTTTTTT. Translation gives CASSLLVSGIGGELFF.